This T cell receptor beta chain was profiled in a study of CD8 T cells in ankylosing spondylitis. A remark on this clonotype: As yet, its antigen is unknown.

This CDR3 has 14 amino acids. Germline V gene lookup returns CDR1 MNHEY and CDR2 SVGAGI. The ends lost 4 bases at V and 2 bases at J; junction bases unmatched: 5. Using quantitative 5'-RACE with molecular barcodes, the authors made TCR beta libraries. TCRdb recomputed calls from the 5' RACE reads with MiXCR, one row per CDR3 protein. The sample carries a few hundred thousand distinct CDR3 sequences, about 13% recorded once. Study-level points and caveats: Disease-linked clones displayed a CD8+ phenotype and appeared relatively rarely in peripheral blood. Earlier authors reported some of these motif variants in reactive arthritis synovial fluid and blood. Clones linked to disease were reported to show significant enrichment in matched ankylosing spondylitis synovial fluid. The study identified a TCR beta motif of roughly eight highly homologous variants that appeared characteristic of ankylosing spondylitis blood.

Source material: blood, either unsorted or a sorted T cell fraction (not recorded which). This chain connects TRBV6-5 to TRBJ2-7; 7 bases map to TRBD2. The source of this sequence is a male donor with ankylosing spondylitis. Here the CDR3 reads CASSLASGAYEQYF. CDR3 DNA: TGTGCCAGCAGTTTGGCGAGCGGGGCCTACGAGCAGTACTTC.